The 3 T cell receptor beta chains below were found in one sample sequenced in a study of blood T cell repertoires in COVID-19. Generated by immunoSEQ multiplex PCR, the TCRdb table keeps only in-frame clones and is missing some. The table has around 47,000 clones, around four fifths seen once. Input material: peripheral blood. The receptors were sampled from a man in his sixties or seventies with active COVID-19.

V is TRBV5-4 and J is TRBJ2-7; no clear D gene. This CDR3 region has 17 residues. V lost 4 bases and J lost 0, with 20 bases in between. Germline V gene data show CDR1 as SGHNT and CDR2 as YYREEE (reference sequence). DNA for the CDR3: TGTGCCAGCAGCCGACATGAAAGTACAACATTCTCCTACGAGCAGTACTTC. It translates to CASSRHESTTFSYEQYF.

V and J are TRBV7-2 and TRBJ2-7; D is possibly TRBD1 (6 bases). V gave up 6 bases and J gave up 1 base, with 13 bases separating them. The CDR3 totals 14 residues. Per germline, CDR1 SGHTA and CDR2 FQGNSA. The CDR3 is CASRETGGSYEQYF. In nucleotides, the CDR3 is TGTGCCAGCAGAGAGACAGGAGGTTCCTACGAGCAGTACTTC.

This sequence joins TRBV2 and TRBJ2-1, with TRBD2 matching over 8 bases. The J segment lost 0 bases and the V segment lost 4 bases, leaving 2 bases of the junction unmatched. This CDR3 has 15 amino acids. Germline V lookup: CDR1 SNHLY, CDR2 FYNNEI. Here the CDR3 DNA reads TGTGCCAGCAGTGTTCGGGGGGGCTCCTACAATGAGCAGTTCTTC. Its translation: CASSVRGGSYNEQFF.